Below are 22 T cell receptor beta chains sequenced from a single sample in a study of CD8+CD57+ T cells in acquired aplastic anemia. Selection for sequencing was limited to patients who had shown CD8+CD57+ cell expansion by flow cytometry. Genomic DNA, serving as template, underwent TCR beta VDJ and CDR3 profiling. TCRdb redid the calling of the reads with MiXCR, one entry per CDR3 protein. This sample carries 250,000 to 300,000 distinct CDR3 sequences, roughly 59% of them seen once, and the ten largest clones take around 1.2%. The sequenced sample was sorted CD4+, CD8+, or CD8+CD57+ T cells (not recorded which) from PBMCs. The source is a human donor with aplastic anemia.

The chain carries TRBV2 and TRBJ1-5; 9 bases are shared with TRBD1. The germline gives CDR1 SNHLY, CDR2 FYNNEI. Germline trimming cut 5 bases from V and 6 bases from J; bases unmatched to any gene: 5. The length of the CDR3 is 14 residues. CDR3 DNA: TGTGCCAGCAGTACCCGGACAGGGGTTCAGCCCCAGCATTTT. Amino acid sequence: CASSTRTGVQPQHF.

V and J are TRBV20-1 and TRBJ2-2; 8 bases fit TRBD1. The V segment lost 7 bases and the J segment 3 bases; nucleotides outside the gene matches: 7. From germline, CDR1 is DFQATT and CDR2 SNEGSKA (reference sequence). The CDR3 contains 14 residues. In nucleotides, the CDR3 is TGCAGTGTATCCGGACAGGGAGACACCGGGGAGCTGTTTTTT. Its translation is CSVSGQGDTGELFF.

Ten or more counts support this clonotype. The rearrangement links TRBV20-1 to TRBJ2-3, with 12 bases matching TRBD2. V dropped 0 bases and J dropped 5; count of bases not matched to a gene: 3. The CDR3 runs to 15 residues. In germline, CDR1 is DFQATT, CDR2 SNEGSKA (reference sequence). Written as DNA, the CDR3 is TGCAGTGCTAGAGATTCACTAGCGGGAGGAGATACGCAGTATTTT. Its translation is CSARDSLAGGDTQYF.

The J gene is TRBJ2-7, the V gene TRBV29-1; weak D call: TRBD1 (5 bases). The CDR3 has 12 amino acids. The germline V and J ends were trimmed by 8 bases and 7 bases, with 18 bases remaining between them. Per the germline V gene, CDR1 is SQVTM and CDR2 is ANQGSEA. CDR3: CSSQESRGEQYF. Here the CDR3 DNA reads TGCAGCAGCCAAGAGTCTAGGGGTGAGCAGTACTTC.

The chain couples TRBV20-1 to TRBJ1-1; the D is unclear. The CDR3 is 13 residues long. In germline, CDR1 is DFQATT, CDR2 SNEGSKA (reference sequence). Trimming stripped 2 bases from V and 0 bases from J, with 7 bases between. CDR3 nucleotide sequence: TGCAGTGCTAGAAGCGGGGTGAACACTGAAGCTTTCTTT. This sequence encodes CSARSGVNTEAFF.

This clonotype has just a few counts. This chain uses TRBV29-1 with TRBJ1-2; D is uncertain. This CDR3 is built from 12 residues. Germline CDR1 is SQVTM and CDR2 is ANQGSEA. The ends were cut back, 6 bases at V and 4 bases at J, with 12 bases in the middle. CDR3 amino acids: CSVPYGSYGYTF. CDR3 in DNA: TGCAGCGTGCCCTATGGGTCCTATGGCTACACCTTC. Together with reference TRBV29-1 and TRBJ1-2, the CDR3 gives the full variable domain: SAVISQKPSRDICQRGTSLTIQCQVDSQVTMMFWYRQQPGQSLTLIATANQGSEATYESGFVIDKFPISRPNLTFSTLTVSNMSPEDSSIYLCSVPYGSYGYTFGSGTRLTVV.

The gene calls are TRBV7-2 and TRBJ2-3; D may be TRBD2 (6 bases). V lost 8 bases and J lost 6, with 18 bases in between. Germline loops: CDR1 SGHTA, CDR2 FQGNSA. The CDR3 extends over 14 amino acids. CDR3 sequence: CASRGITAADTQYF. The CDR3, as DNA: TGTGCCAGCCGCGGGATCACTGCTGCCGATACGCAGTATTTT.

V gene TRBV6-1 combines with J gene TRBJ2-3; 7 bases agree with TRBD1. The ends lost 4 bases at V and 4 bases at J; junction bases unmatched: 2. The CDR3 runs 13 residues. Germline V gene sequence: CDR1 MNHNS, CDR2 SASEGT. Here the CDR3 reads CASSVTGADTQYF. In DNA, the CDR3 is TGTGCCAGCAGTGTTACAGGGGCAGATACGCAGTATTTT.

This clonotype has ten or more counts. This chain uses TRBV25-1 with TRBJ2-1; TRBD2 matches 8 bases. The CDR3 is made up of 16 amino acids. The V gene's germline CDR1 is MGHDK and CDR2 SYGVNS. Trimming cost V 1 base and J 2 bases; bases outside gene matches: 4. Written as DNA, the CDR3 is TGTGCCAGCAGTGAATTGGGTAGCGGGACCTACAATGAGCAGTTCTTC. Protein sequence: CASSELGSGTYNEQFF.

J is TRBJ2-5 and V is TRBV7-9; maybe TRBD2 (5 bases). Germline V gene sequence: CDR1 SEHNR, CDR2 FQNEAQ (reference sequence). V gave up 5 bases and J gave up 5 bases, with 15 bases separating them. The CDR3 contains 14 residues. In DNA, the CDR3 is TGTGCCAGCAGCAGCAAAACTAGTAGGGAGACCCAGTACTTC. Translating gives CASSSKTSRETQYF.

This clonotype has ten or more counts. The V call is TRBV15, the J call TRBJ2-2; TRBD1 or TRBD2 may be the D gene (5 bases each). Trimming took off 7 bases at V and 8 bases at J, with 20 bases between the two ends. Germline V gives CDR1 LNHNV, CDR2 YYDKDF (reference sequence). The CDR3 is 15 amino acids. In DNA, the CDR3 is TGTGCCACCAACCATCCCCAGGGTGGGAGAGGGGAGCTGTTTTTT. Translating gives CATNHPQGGRGELFF.

The V gene is TRBV6-6, the J gene TRBJ1-6, with a tentative D call TRBD1 (6 bases). V lost 8 bases and J lost 5, with 13 bases in between. The CDR3 is made up of 14 amino acids. CDR1 is MNHNY, CDR2 SVGAGI, per germline (reference sequence). This CDR3 is CASSRQAHNSPLHF. CDR3 nucleotide sequence: TGTGCCAGCTCTCGACAGGCTCATAATTCACCCCTCCACTTT.

The rearrangement joins TRBV9 to TRBJ2-7, with 14 bases aligning to TRBD2. V dropped 2 bases and J dropped 1; count of bases not matched to a gene: 11. This CDR3 has 19 residues. Germline loops: CDR1 SGDLS, CDR2 YYNGEE. In nucleotides, the CDR3 is TGTGCCAGCAGCGTGAGACTAGCGGGAGGGACAGAAATATCCTACGAGCAGTACTTC. Amino acid sequence: CASSVRLAGGTEISYEQYF.

This clonotype was detected ten times or more. V is TRBV29-1 and J is TRBJ2-2; 10 bases align to TRBD1. From germline, CDR1 is SQVTM and CDR2 ANQGSEA. Losses at the gene ends were 3 bases for V and 2 bases for J; bases not matched to a gene: 15. CDR3 length equals 19 residues. CDR3 nucleotides: TGCAGCGTTGAGGCCGGGGACAGGGGCACGATTTATAACACCGGGGAGCTGTTTTTT. This gives the protein CSVEAGDRGTIYNTGELFF.

This clonotype was picked up one time. This chain links TRBV6-5 with TRBJ2-3; either TRBD1 or TRBD2 may supply D (5 bases each). CDR1 MNHEY and CDR2 SVGAGI come from the germline V gene. Trimming shortened V by 6 bases and J by 4 bases, and 17 bases separated the two germline ends. CDR3 length: 15 residues. This CDR3 is CASRGRVGTADTQYF. The CDR3 region has the DNA TGTGCCAGCAGAGGACGCGTAGGGACGGCAGATACGCAGTATTTT.

The chain combines TRBV5-1 with TRBJ2-4; 10 nucleotides agree with TRBD1. Germline V gives CDR1 SGHRS, CDR2 YFSETQ. Losses at the gene ends were 4 bases for V and 5 bases for J; bases not matched to a gene: 6. This CDR3 is 15 amino acids long. The CDR3 spells CASSPGGTGENIQYF. The DNA for the CDR3 is TGCGCCAGCAGCCCCGGGGGGACAGGGGAAAACATTCAGTACTTC.

The chain joins TRBV7-9 to TRBJ2-3, with D hard to call. Trimming removed 3 bases at V and 11 bases at J, with 12 bases between. The CDR3 totals 12 residues. Germline V gene lookup returns CDR1 SEHNR and CDR2 FQNEAQ (reference sequence). The CDR3 nucleotides are TGTGCCAGCAGCTTTCGGTACAATGAGCAGTATTTT. Encoded protein: CASSFRYNEQYF.

The chain joins TRBV9 to TRBJ2-7; 13 bases align to TRBD2. Germline assignment: CDR1 SGDLS and CDR2 YYNGEE. V shed 4 bases, J shed 7 bases, and the junction held 11 bases outside the gene matches. CDR3 length equals 16 residues. As DNA, the CDR3 is TGTGCCAGCAGCCCACTAGCGGGGGGGCCGGCGGGTGAGCAGTACTTC. Translated, it gives CASSPLAGGPAGEQYF.

This chain's CDR3 is CSAPKSGGQYF. CDR3 coding DNA: TGCAGTGCTCCAAAGAGCGGGGGGCAGTACTTC. The chain uses TRBV20-1 and TRBJ2-7, with 8 positions matching TRBD2. Trimming at V came to 5 bases and at J to 9 bases, leaving 6 bases not matched to a gene. The CDR3 totals 11 residues. Germline values: CDR1 DFQATT, CDR2 SNEGSKA (reference sequence).

In its sample, this clonotype was seen many times. This chain connects TRBV3-1 to TRBJ1-6, with D maybe TRBD1 (5 bases). This CDR3 is 18 amino acids long. Per germline, CDR1 LGHDT and CDR2 YNNKEL (reference sequence). V shed 4 bases and J shed 12 bases, with 28 bases lying between them. In DNA form, the CDR3 reads TGTGCCAGCAGCCCCTCATGGGGTATTGGGGGTTCCTTACTACCCCTCCACTTT. This codes for CASSPSWGIGGSLLPLHF.

This clonotype has only a few counts. This chain connects TRBV18 to TRBJ2-3; D possibly corresponds to TRBD2 (5 bases). Looked up from germline, CDR1 is KGHSH and CDR2 is LQKENI. V shed 6 bases and J shed 3 bases, with 13 bases lying between them. The CDR3 is 14 amino acids. CDR3 bases: TGTGCCAGCTCCCCGGGATCGCAAACAGATACGCAGTATTTT. It yields the protein CASSPGSQTDTQYF.

This clonotype was observed at least ten times. One end of the junction does not line up with germline, which may come from a read error. The rearrangement joins TRBV5-1 to TRBJ2-5, with TRBD2 identical over 12 bases. Germline lookup yields CDR1 SGHRS and CDR2 YFSETQ. CDR3 length: 16 amino acids. The CDR3 protein is CASSLLAGGPQETQYF. The CDR3 region has the DNA TGTGCCAGCAGCTTACTAGCGGGGGGTCCACAAGAGACCCAGTACTTC.